The source of this T cell receptor (beta chain) is a study of OX40 agonist ivuxolimab in advanced cancers. Across the study: Patients receiving dose escalation had hepatocellular carcinoma, melanoma, renal cell or head and neck cancer. More than 35% of patients had received prior checkpoint inhibitor therapy.

Blood specimens came from baseline, cycle 4 day 1, and cycle 7 day 1. Profiling relied on immunoSEQ multiplex PCR, and the TCRdb table lists in-frame clones only, not all of them. Counted here are around 140,000 clones, just over 90% occurring once; the ten biggest clones make up over 0.8%. About this clone itself: What it binds is not known.

Study results and limitations: The mean number of expanded clones was higher in CD8+ T cells than in CD4+.

The ends lost 9 bases at V and 5 bases at J; junction bases unmatched: 9. Germline values: CDR1 WSHSY, CDR2 SAAADI. This CDR3 is built from 13 residues. The receptor was derived from an adult with an advanced solid tumor such as melanoma, head and neck, liver or kidney cancer. V usage is TRBV10-2 and J usage is TRBJ2-5, with 7 bases that match TRBD1. Here the sequenced sample was CD4+ or CD8+ T cells sorted from blood, taken in a trial of the OX40 agonist ivuxolimab. CDR3 in amino acids: CASSSQGKETQYF. CDR3 DNA: TGCGCCAGTTCGTCACAGGGGAAGGAGACCCAGTACTTC.